This T cell receptor (beta chain) was profiled in a study of human T cells and chemical hapten exposure. Study information: All patients underwent weekly scalp dosing with diphenylcyclopropenone for the full roughly 22-week study. Overall study findings and caveats: Patch test score was positively correlated with the counts of TCRs that had expanded at PT1.

Time point defined: pre-sensitization, week 0. Specified treatment: therapeutic diphenylcyclopropenone sensitization with weekly scalp DPC. People who gave samples had alopecia, were 18 to 70 years old, and were suitable for DPC. This CDR3 is 16 amino acids long. Germline CDR1 reads SEHNR; CDR2 reads FQNEAQ (reference sequence). The junction had 12 bases not matched to a gene; V was cut back by 4 bases and J by 9 bases. This clonotype was counted at least ten times. What it binds is not known. TCRdb analysed the RACE reads with MiXCR anew, one entry per CDR3 protein. The profile shows about 39,000 distinct CDR3 sequences, approximately 13% of them singletons.

J is TRBJ2-1 and V is TRBV7-9; 10 bases fit TRBD1. The clonotype comes from a woman aged 25 to 39 with alopecia areata. Some clones in this sample may be carry-over from other donors' samples. The starting material was whole blood, obtained in connection with sensitization to the hapten diphenylcyclopropenone (DPC). The CDR3 region is CASSYTRDRGRGEQFF. CDR3 sequence (DNA): TGTGCCAGCAGCTATACCCGGGACAGGGGACGGGGTGAGCAGTTCTTC.